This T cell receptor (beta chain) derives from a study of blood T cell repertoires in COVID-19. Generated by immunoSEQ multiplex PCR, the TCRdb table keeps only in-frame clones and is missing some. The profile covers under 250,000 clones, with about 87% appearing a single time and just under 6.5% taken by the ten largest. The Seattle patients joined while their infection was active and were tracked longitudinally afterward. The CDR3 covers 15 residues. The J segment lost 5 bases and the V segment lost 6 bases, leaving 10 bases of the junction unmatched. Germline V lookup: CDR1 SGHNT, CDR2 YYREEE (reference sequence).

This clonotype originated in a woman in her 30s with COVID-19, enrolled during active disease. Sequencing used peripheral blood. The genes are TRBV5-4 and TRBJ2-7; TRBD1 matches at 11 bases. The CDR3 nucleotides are TGTGCCAGCAACTCCCCGGGACAGGGGGTCGACGAGCAGTACTTC. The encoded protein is CASNSPGQGVDEQYF.